The clone carrying this T cell receptor beta chain was recorded many times. Its antigen is undetermined. TCR beta CDR3 amplification from genomic DNA was performed by two-round multiplex PCR. Primers specific to each TRBV and TRBJ gene drove first-round PCR. Second-round PCR employed universal primers. TCRdb re-called the multiplex PCR reads through MiXCR, storing one row per CDR3 protein. The sample has about 36,000 distinct CDR3 sequences; around 30% are singletons. V shed 0 bases, J shed 5 bases, and the junction held 2 bases outside the gene matches. Germline lookup yields CDR1 DFQATT and CDR2 SNEGSKA (reference sequence). This CDR3 comprises 13 residues. The data were obtained in a study of prognosis after radiotherapy for stage I lung cancer. General study findings and limits: Counted unique TCR clones declined after stereotactic body radiation therapy (median approximately 9,600 versus 7,200).

V usage is TRBV20-1 and J usage is TRBJ2-7; 9 bases match TRBD1. This receptor was taken from a donor aged 50 or older with non-small cell lung cancer. Here the sequenced sample was PBMCs, taken before or after stereotactic body radiation therapy (not recorded which). In DNA form, the CDR3 reads TGCAGTGCTAGAGAACAGGGGGCAAACGAGCAGTACTTC. This encodes CSAREQGANEQYF.